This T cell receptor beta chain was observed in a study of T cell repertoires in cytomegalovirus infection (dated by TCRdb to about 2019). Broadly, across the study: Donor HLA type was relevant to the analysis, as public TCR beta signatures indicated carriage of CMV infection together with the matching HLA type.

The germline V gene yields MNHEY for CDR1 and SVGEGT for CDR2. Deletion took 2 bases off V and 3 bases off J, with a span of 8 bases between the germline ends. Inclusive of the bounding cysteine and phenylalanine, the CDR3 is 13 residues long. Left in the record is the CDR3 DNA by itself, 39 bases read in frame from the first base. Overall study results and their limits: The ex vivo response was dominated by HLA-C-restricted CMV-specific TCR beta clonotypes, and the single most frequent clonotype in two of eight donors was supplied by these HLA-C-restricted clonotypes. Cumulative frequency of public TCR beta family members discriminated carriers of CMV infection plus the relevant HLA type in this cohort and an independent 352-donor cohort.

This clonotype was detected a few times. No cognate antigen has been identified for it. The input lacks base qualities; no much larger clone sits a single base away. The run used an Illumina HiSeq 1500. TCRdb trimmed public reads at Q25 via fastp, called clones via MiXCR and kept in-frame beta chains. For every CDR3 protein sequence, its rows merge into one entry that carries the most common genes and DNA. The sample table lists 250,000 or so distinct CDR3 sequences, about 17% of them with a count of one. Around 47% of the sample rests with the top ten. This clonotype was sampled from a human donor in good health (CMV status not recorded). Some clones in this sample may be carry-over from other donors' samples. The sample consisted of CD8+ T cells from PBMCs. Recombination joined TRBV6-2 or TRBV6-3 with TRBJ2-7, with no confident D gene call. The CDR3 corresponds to CASSYEEDYEQYF. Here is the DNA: TGTGCCAGCAGTTACGAAGAAGACTACGAGCAGTACTTC.